This T cell receptor beta chain emerged from a study of blood T cell repertoires in COVID-19. This table comes from immunoSEQ multiplex PCR, and its TCRdb copy is limited to in-frame clones, with some not included. The data show approximately 120,000 clones, with about 85% seen just once and around 3% held by the top ten. Trimming left V 0 bases short and J 2 bases short, with 8 bases between. CDR3 length: 14 residues. In germline, CDR1 is LGHDT, CDR2 YNNKEL (reference sequence). The specimen was peripheral blood. This chain uses TRBV3-1 (or the pseudogene TRBV3-2) with TRBJ2-7; D ambiguous. The receptor was derived from a woman aged 80 or over with COVID-19, enrolled during active disease. Here the CDR3 DNA reads TGTGCCAGCAGCCAAGATCGGGTTACCTACGAGCAGTACTTC. Translated: CASSQDRVTYEQYF.